Below, 24 T cell receptor beta chains from the same sample are listed, as sequenced in a study of kidney transplant recipient with SARS-CoV-2 infection. TCRdb fed the reads into MiXCR, producing one record per CDR3 protein. The top ten hold about 7% of the sample, which has 200,000 to 300,000 distinct CDR3 sequences, around 28% seen once. This specimen was a blood sample, taken at baseline and on day 111 from a kidney transplant recipient. These receptors were obtained from a male patient younger than 45 who had COVID-19 and was a kidney transplant recipient. Some T cells here may be from the graft donor.

The rearrangement uses TRBV6-5 and TRBJ1-2; D might be TRBD1 (5 bases). With 5 bases removed from V and 4 bases from J, the gap between germline ends came to 23 bases. This CDR3 region has 17 residues. Germline V CDR1 and CDR2: MNHEY, SVGAGI. CDR3 coding DNA: TGTGCCAGCAGTCGTTGCCTAGGTGGGGGAAAGACCTATGGCTACACCTTC. This translates into CASSRCLGGGKTYGYTF.

In its sample, this clonotype was seen many times. J is TRBJ1-2 and V is TRBV20-1; 9 nucleotides align to TRBD1. Germline V lookup: CDR1 DFQATT, CDR2 SNEGSKA (reference sequence). This CDR3 is built from 16 residues. The junction had 12 bases not matched to a gene; V was cut back by 6 bases and J by 1 base. The CDR3 bases are TGCAGTGCAAGGGGAGACAGGGGGAAATATAACTATGGCTACACCTTC. Encoded protein: CSARGDRGKYNYGYTF.

This clonotype was seen repeatedly, ten times or more. This chain's CDR3 is CGSSDYDSRKTYGYTF. CDR3 coding DNA: TGTGGCAGTAGCGATTATGATAGCCGAAAGACCTATGGCTACACCTTC. This chain connects TRBV8-2 to TRBJ1-2. TRBV8-2 counts as a pseudogene. This CDR3 spans 16 amino acids.

V gene TRBV5-8 combines with J gene TRBJ1-2; no reliable D call. Germline V lookup: CDR1 SGHTS, CDR2 YDEGEE. V lost 7 bases to trimming and J lost 4 bases, with 23 bases between them. This CDR3 has 16 residues. CDR3 nucleotides: TGTGCCAGCTGCGAGCGTCATCCACGAAAGACCTATGGCTACACCTTC. It yields the protein CASCERHPRKTYGYTF.

This clonotype was recorded at least ten times. The J gene is TRBJ2-1, the V gene TRBV30; D unresolved. This CDR3 has 12 residues. Between the trimmed V and J ends, which lost 3 bases and 4 bases, there was a span of 7 bases. The germline V gene encodes CDR1 GTSNPN and CDR2 SVGIG (reference sequence). This CDR3 reads CAWSRMYNEQFF. As DNA, the CDR3 is TGTGCCTGGAGCAGGATGTACAATGAGCAGTTCTTC.

The chain uses TRBV7-9 and TRBJ2-1; TRBD2 aligns across 9 bases. The CDR3 is 16 amino acids. The V and J ends lost 4 bases and 9 bases, in that order; junction bases with no gene match: 13. CDR1 SEHNR and CDR2 FQNEAQ come from the germline V gene (reference sequence). The CDR3, as DNA: TGTGCCAGCAGCTCTACCGGGACTAGCAGGAGGGGTGAGCAGTTCTTC. Protein: CASSSTGTSRRGEQFF. Drawing the rest from reference TRBV7-9 and TRBJ2-1, the complete variable domain is DTGVSQNPRHKITKRGQNVTFRCDPISEHNRLYWYRQTLGQGPEFLTYFQNEAQLEKSRLLSDRFSAERPKGSFSTLEIQRTEQGDSAMYLCASSSTGTSRRGEQFFGPGTRLTVL.

As concerns this clonotype: This may come from a read error, since a much larger clone is one base off. The chain recombines TRBV7-3 with TRBJ1-1; tentative D call: TRBD1 (5 bases). The CDR3 consists of 13 residues. The V end was cut by 10 bases, the J end by 1 base, with 13 bases between. CDR1 is SGHTA, CDR2 FQGTGA, per germline. CDR3 loop: CANSSDKNTEAFF. As DNA, the CDR3 is TGTGCCAACAGTTCGGACAAGAACACTGAAGCTTTCTTT.

This clonotype turned up a few times. The chain combines TRBV7-6 with TRBJ1-2; D remains unclear. Trimming took 5 bases from V and 4 from J, leaving 23 bases between them. The CDR3 is 17 residues long. Germline V gene sequence: CDR1 SGHVS, CDR2 FNYEAQ. CDR3 in DNA: TGTGCCAGCAGCCCCGGTCGTGAATCTCGAAAGACCTATGGCTACACCTTC. Translation gives CASSPGRESRKTYGYTF.

This clonotype showed up many times. The chain joins TRBV7-2 to TRBJ1-2; weak D call: TRBD1 (6 bases). This CDR3 contains 14 residues. Germline CDR1 SGHTA, CDR2 FQGNSA. With 2 bases removed from V and 6 bases from J, the gap between germline ends came to 13 bases. The CDR3 protein is CASSLNAGTNGYTF. The CDR3 bases are TGTGCCAGCAGCTTAAATGCCGGGACAAATGGCTACACCTTC.

This clonotype has only a few counts. This chain joins TRBV18 and TRBJ2-5; D ambiguous. V lost 2 bases and J lost 2, with 15 bases in between. This CDR3 is 16 amino acids long. Germline V gene data show CDR1 as KGHSH and CDR2 as LQKENI. DNA for the CDR3: TGTGCCAGCTCACCATCGACACGGTCATGGCAAGAGACCCAGTACTTC. Encoded protein: CASSPSTRSWQETQYF.

Ten or more counts support this clonotype. The V and J genes are TRBV30 and TRBJ2-1; no clear D. V was pared by 4 bases and J by 0 bases, with 13 bases between. Looked up from germline, CDR1 is GTSNPN and CDR2 is SVGIG (reference sequence). The CDR3 extends over 15 amino acids. CDR3 in DNA: TGTGCCTGGAACCCGAGAACGAGCTCCTACAATGAGCAGTTCTTC. Translating it yields CAWNPRTSSYNEQFF. Supplemented by reference TRBV30 and TRBJ2-1, the full variable domain reads SQTIHQWPATLVQPVGSPLSLECTVEGTSNPNLYWYRQAAGRGLQLLFYSVGIGQISSEVPQNLSASRPQDRQFILSSKKLLLSDSGFYLCAWNPRTSSYNEQFFGPGTRLTVL.

Turning to this clonotype: Just one base apart from a much larger clone, this may be a read error. The gene calls are TRBV6-1 and TRBJ1-2; no reliable D call. Germline V gene sequence: CDR1 MNHNS, CDR2 SASEGT. CDR3 length: 17 residues. Written as DNA, the CDR3 is TGTGCCGGCAGTGAGAGATACTCTATGCGAAAGACCTATGGCTACACCTTC. Translation: CAGSERYSMRKTYGYTF.

Turning to this clonotype: Being one base from a much bigger clone, this may be a read error. The chain employs TRBV6-1 and TRBJ1-3; 8 bases map to TRBD1. Germline assignment: CDR1 MNHNS and CDR2 SASEGT. With V trimmed by 6 bases and J by 4 bases, 11 bases remained unmatched. The CDR3 is 16 residues long. CDR3 nucleotides: TGTGCCAGCAGGGCCGCCCAGGGGGCGCGAGGAAACACCATATATTTT. Translating gives CASRAAQGARGNTIYF.

Details on this clonotype: A single base separates this from a much larger clone, so it may be a read error. The CDR3 bases are TGCACCAGCAGCTTGGGACTAGCGGGGTACACAGATACGCAGTATTTT. Amino acids: CTSSLGLAGYTDTQYF. The chain carries TRBV5-1 and TRBJ2-3; 13 bases align to TRBD2. Per the germline V gene, CDR1 is SGHRS and CDR2 is YFSETQ. The CDR3 has 16 amino acids.

This clonotype was counted many times. The chain recombines TRBV4-1 with TRBJ2-2; D uncertain. The CDR3 consists of 14 residues. V was pared by 1 base and J by 5 bases, with 8 bases between. Germline CDR1 is MGHRA and CDR2 is YSYEKL. The DNA for the CDR3 is TGCGCCAGCAGCCAAGCCAGAATGACCGGGGAGCTGTTTTTT. Residues: CASSQARMTGELFF.

This clonotype was seen at least ten times. The chain combines TRBV3-1 with TRBJ1-1; 9 bases match TRBD1. The CDR3 loop spans 15 amino acids. Trimming cost V 0 bases and J 3 bases; bases outside gene matches: 2. Germline CDR1 LGHDT, CDR2 YNNKEL (reference sequence). The CDR3 DNA reads TGTGCCAGCAGCCAAGATAGGACAGGGGACACTGAAGCTTTCTTT. As protein: CASSQDRTGDTEAFF.

In regard to this clonotype: This sequence may be a read error, since a much larger clone differs from it by one base. This chain links TRBV19 with TRBJ2-7; possible D gene TRBD2, 6 bases. The tail of the sequence fits TRBJ2-5 better, so the J call may be wrong. Germline V gene data show CDR1 as LNHDA and CDR2 as SQIVND (reference sequence). The CDR3 loop spans 12 amino acids. The CDR3 spells CASGGRGETQYF. The CDR3 bases are TGTGCCAGCGGGGGAAGAGGAGAGACCCAGTACTTC.

This clonotype was seen at least ten times. V usage is TRBV29-1 and J usage is TRBJ1-1, with 7 bases aligning to TRBD1. The CDR3 spans 12 residues. Germline V gene data show CDR1 as SQVTM and CDR2 as ANQGSEA. Germline trimming cut 6 bases from V and 1 base from J; bases unmatched to any gene: 2. CDR3 DNA: TGCAGCGTGAGACAGGGGAACACTGAAGCTTTCTTT. This encodes CSVRQGNTEAFF.

This clonotype was recorded a few times. J is TRBJ1-1 and V is TRBV7-2, with unresolved D. This CDR3 comprises 13 residues. Germline lookup yields CDR1 SGHTA and CDR2 FQGNSA. The V gene lost 5 bases and the J gene lost 5 bases, with 12 bases spanning the gap. The CDR3 here is CASSGPTVTEAFF. CDR3 nucleotide sequence: TGTGCCAGCAGCGGGCCTACAGTAACTGAAGCTTTCTTT.

The table lists this clonotype with many counts. The rearrangement joins TRBV11-3 to TRBJ1-2; D is perhaps TRBD1 (6 bases). V was pared by 5 bases and J by 8 bases, with 15 bases between. CDR1 is SGHNT and CDR2 is YENEEA in the germline V gene. CDR3 size: 13 residues. This chain's CDR3 is CASSPQLTGGYTF. As DNA, the CDR3 is TGTGCCAGCAGCCCGCAACTGACAGGAGGCTACACCTTC.

This clonotype was detected ten times or more. CDR3 nucleotide sequence: TGTGCCTGGAGTGTACCGGGAATCTACAATCAGCCCCAGCATTTT. Translated, it gives CAWSVPGIYNQPQHF. The chain joins TRBV30 to TRBJ1-5; D not certain. The CDR3 is made up of 15 amino acids. CDR1 GTSNPN and CDR2 SVGIG come from the germline V gene (reference sequence). V lost 0 bases, J lost 3 bases, and 12 bases lay in between.

Remarks on this clonotype: A much larger clone lies one base from this, so it may be a read error. The CDR3 reads CAGSSSGSYEQYF. CDR3 DNA: TGTGCCGGCAGCTCTAGCGGCTCCTACGAGCAGTACTTC. V and J are TRBV5-8 and TRBJ2-7, with TRBD2 identical over 7 bases. Germline V lookup: CDR1 SGHTS, CDR2 YDEGEE. This CDR3 is 13 amino acids long.

This chain links TRBV30 with TRBJ1-2; the D is unclear. This CDR3 is 16 amino acids long. Between the trimmed V and J ends, which lost 4 bases and 4 bases, there was a span of 22 bases. Germline V gene data show CDR1 as GTSNPN and CDR2 as SVGIG (reference sequence). CDR3 bases: TGTGCCTGGACAGCGAGGCGTTATAGAAAGACCTATGGCTACACCTTC. Its translation is CAWTARRYRKTYGYTF.

This clonotype was observed at least ten times. The rearrangement uses TRBV20-1 and TRBJ2-2, with TRBD2 matching over 8 bases. Germline V gene lookup returns CDR1 DFQATT and CDR2 SNEGSKA (reference sequence). The CDR3 runs to 14 residues. With V trimmed by 5 bases and J by 2 bases, 4 bases remained unmatched. Here the CDR3 reads CSAPTSGNTGELFF. CDR3 bases: TGCAGTGCTCCCACTAGCGGAAACACCGGGGAGCTGTTTTTT.